This T cell receptor beta chain was recorded in a study of T cells after yellow fever vaccination. Template-switching 5'RACE yielded the TCR cDNA; a universal primer site and UMIs were added in the process. TCRdb recomputed calls from the 5' RACE reads with MiXCR, one row per CDR3 protein. The data hold 400,000 or so distinct CDR3 sequences, with 11% observed a single time. This clonotype has only a few counts. CDR3 size: 15 residues. J was trimmed by 6 bases and V by 0 bases; bases with no gene match: 4. Here the sequenced sample was PBMCs, taken on the day of the first yellow fever vaccination. The TCR originated in a man aged 18 to 30 who received the YFV17D yellow fever vaccine. This chain connects TRBV12-3 or TRBV12-4 to TRBJ2-2; 7 positions match TRBD2. CDR3 sequence reads: CASSLAGLGAGELFF. CDR3 sequence (DNA): TGTGCCAGCAGTTTAGCCGGACTAGGGGCCGGGGAGCTGTTTTTT.